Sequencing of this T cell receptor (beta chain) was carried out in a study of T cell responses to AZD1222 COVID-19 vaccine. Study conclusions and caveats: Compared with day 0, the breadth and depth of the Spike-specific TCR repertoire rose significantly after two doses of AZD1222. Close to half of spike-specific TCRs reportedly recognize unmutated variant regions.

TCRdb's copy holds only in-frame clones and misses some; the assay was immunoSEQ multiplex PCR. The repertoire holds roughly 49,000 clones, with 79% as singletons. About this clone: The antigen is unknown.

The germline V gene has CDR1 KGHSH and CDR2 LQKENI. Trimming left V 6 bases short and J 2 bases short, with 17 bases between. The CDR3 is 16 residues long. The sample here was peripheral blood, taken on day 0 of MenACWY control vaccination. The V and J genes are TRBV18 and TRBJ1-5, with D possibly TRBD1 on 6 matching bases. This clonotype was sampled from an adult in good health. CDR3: CASSNYGGRGNQPQHF. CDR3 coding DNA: TGTGCCAGCTCCAATTATGGGGGGCGCGGCAATCAGCCCCAGCATTTT.